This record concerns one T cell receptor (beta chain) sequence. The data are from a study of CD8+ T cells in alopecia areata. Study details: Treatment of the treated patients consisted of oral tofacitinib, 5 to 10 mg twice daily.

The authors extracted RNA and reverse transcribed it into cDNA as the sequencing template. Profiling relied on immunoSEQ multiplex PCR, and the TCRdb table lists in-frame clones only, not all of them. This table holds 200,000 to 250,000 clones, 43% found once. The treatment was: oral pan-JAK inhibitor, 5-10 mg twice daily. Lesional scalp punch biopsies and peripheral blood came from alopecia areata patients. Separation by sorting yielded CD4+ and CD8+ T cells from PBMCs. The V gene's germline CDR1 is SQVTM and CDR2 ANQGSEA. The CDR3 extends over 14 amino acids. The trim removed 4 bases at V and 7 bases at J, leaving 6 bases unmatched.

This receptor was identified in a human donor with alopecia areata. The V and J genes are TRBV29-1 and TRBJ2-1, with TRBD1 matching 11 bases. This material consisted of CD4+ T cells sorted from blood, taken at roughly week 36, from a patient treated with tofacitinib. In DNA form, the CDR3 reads TGCAGCGTTGTTCCCGGGACAGGGGGTAATGAGCAGTTCTTC. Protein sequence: CSVVPGTGGNEQFF.